The 17 T cell receptor beta chains given below trace back to one sample, sequenced in a study of tumor and adjacent non-tumor tissue in lung cancer. Three rounds of nested PCR, following a modified ARM-PCR protocol, produced the TCRbeta library. TCRdb independently ran MiXCR on the multiplex PCR reads; one entry per CDR3 protein. The sample includes fewer than 120,000 distinct CDR3 sequences, over 75% seen only once; the top ten take around 21%. This sample's RNA came from whole unsorted tissue. The source material was lung tumor tissue. The receptor source for this set is a man in his 70s with non-small cell lung cancer.

On this clonotype itself: Germline and junction disagree at one end, which may indicate a read error. This chain uses TRBV4-1 with TRBJ2-5; 9 bases are shared with TRBD2. The germline CDR1 and CDR2 sequences are MGHRA and YSYEKL. CDR3 size: 16 residues. The CDR3 DNA sequence: TGCACCAGCAGCCGCTCGGGACTAGCTAATCAAGAGACCCAGTACTTC. It encodes CTSSRSGLANQETQYF.

This clonotype was recorded once. This CDR3 fails to terminate in the conserved phenylalanine or tryptophan, so it likely reflects a read error. The chain carries TRBV11-3 and TRBJ1-1, with TRBD1 matching 7 bases. Losses at the gene ends were 3 bases for V and 9 bases for J; bases not matched to a gene: 16. This CDR3 has 16 amino acids. Germline lookup yields CDR1 SGHNT and CDR2 YENEEA. CDR3 protein: CASSFRDRTLKTQAFS. CDR3 sequence (DNA): TGTGCCAGCAGCTTCCGGGACAGAACCCTGAAGACTCAAGCTTTCTCT.

The V gene is TRBV13, the J gene TRBJ2-7; TRBD2 aligns across 14 bases. The germline V gene encodes CDR1 PRHDT and CDR2 FYEKMQ (reference sequence). V gave up 11 bases and J gave up 5 bases; unmatched junction bases: 14. CDR3 length: 16 residues. The CDR3 DNA reads as TGTGCCTGTGGGAGTGGGGGACTAGCGGGAGTCAACGAGCAGTACTTC. It encodes CACGSGGLAGVNEQYF. The full variable domain, completed using reference TRBV13 and TRBJ2-7, is AAGVIQSPRHLIKEKRETATLKCYPIPRHDTVYWYQQGPGQDPQFLISFYEKMQSDKGSIPDRFSAQQFSDYHSELNMSSLELGDSALYFCACGSGGLAGVNEQYFGPGTRLTVT.

CDR3 DNA sequence: TGTGCCAGCAGTTCGGTCGGAGGGGACACTGAAGCTTTCTTT. Its protein is CASSSVGGDTEAFF. The chain couples TRBV6-2 or TRBV6-3 to TRBJ1-1; maybe TRBD1 (5 bases). The CDR3 loop spans 14 amino acids. Germline lookup yields CDR1 MNHEY and CDR2 SVGEGT. The V gene lost 4 bases and the J gene lost 3 bases, with 12 bases spanning the gap.

On this clonotype: Mismatch with germline at one junction end may stem from a read error. The chain recombines TRBV5-6 with TRBJ1-2, with a possible D match to TRBD1 (5 bases). The germline V gene has CDR1 SGHDT and CDR2 YYEEEE. This CDR3 is built from 15 residues. The CDR3 spells CTSNRIDRANYGYTF. CDR3 sequence (DNA): TGTACCAGCAACAGAATCGACAGAGCTAACTACGGCTACACCTTC.

The gene calls are TRBV10-3 and TRBJ2-1; D is tentatively TRBD1 or TRBD2 (6 bases each). This CDR3 comprises 17 residues. In germline, CDR1 is ENHRY, CDR2 SYGVKD. The germline V and J ends were trimmed by 7 bases and 6 bases, with 25 bases remaining between them. CDR3 region: CAITVQGTSRETNEQFF. The CDR3 DNA follows: TGTGCCATCACAGTACAGGGAACTAGCAGGGAAACCAATGAGCAGTTCTTC.

As for this clonotype: One end of the junction varies from germline; a read error may be responsible. The chain is built from TRBV6-2 or TRBV6-3 and TRBJ2-3; D not certain. This CDR3 has 17 residues. Germline values: CDR1 MNHEY, CDR2 SVGEGT. The CDR3: CASSYPMTISHQDTQYF. The CDR3 DNA sequence: TGTGCCAGTAGTTACCCAATGACAATAAGCCACCAGGATACGCAGTATTTT.

This clonotype was detected ten times or more. The CDR3 is CSARGGTAGKYNEQFF. CDR3 DNA: TGCAGTGCTAGAGGTGGGACAGCGGGAAAGTACAATGAGCAGTTCTTC. V usage is TRBV20-1 and J usage is TRBJ2-1; perhaps D is TRBD1 or TRBD2 (7 bases each). Germline loops: CDR1 DFQATT, CDR2 SNEGSKA (reference sequence). The CDR3 loop spans 16 amino acids. The V and J ends lost 1 base and 4 bases respectively, with 17 bases between them.

A note on this clonotype: No conserved phenylalanine or tryptophan is present at the end of the CDR3, so a read error is the likely explanation. V is TRBV11-1 and J is TRBJ1-1, with TRBD1 as a possible D gene (6 bases). This CDR3 contains 14 residues. Trimming shortened V by 5 bases and J by 0 bases, and 10 bases separated the two germline ends. Germline CDR1 and CDR2: SGHAT and FQDESV (reference sequence). The DNA for the CDR3 is TGTGCCAGCAGCCAGGGGATAATGAACACTGAAGCTTTCTAT. Its protein is CASSQGIMNTEAFY.

With regard to this clonotype: A read error may produce the germline difference seen at one junction end. The chain's CDR3 is CVSSTATCISYNEQFF. For the CDR3, the DNA is TGTGTCAGCAGTACCGCAACATGTATCTCCTACAATGAGCAGTTCTTC. This chain connects TRBV12-3 or TRBV12-4 to TRBJ2-1; D remains ambiguous. The CDR3 contains 16 residues.

The chain recombines TRBV6-6 with TRBJ1-1; D not certain. The V gene's germline CDR1 is MNHNY and CDR2 SVGAGI (reference sequence). The CDR3 length is 12 residues. Trimming removed 6 bases at V and 4 bases at J, with 9 bases between. CDR3 DNA sequence: TGTGCCAGCAGGGACCATGGCACTGAAGCTTTCTTT. Amino acid sequence: CASRDHGTEAFF.

In regard to this clonotype: A read error may produce the germline difference seen at one junction end. This chain uses TRBV10-2 with TRBJ2-1, with D perhaps matching TRBD2 (5 bases). There are 14 residues in the CDR3. Germline-derived CDR1 and CDR2 are WSHSY and SAAADI. CDR3 nucleotide sequence: TGCGCCAGCTGTGAGCCTCCACTAGTAGATGAGCAGTTCTTC. Amino acid sequence: CASCEPPLVDEQFF.

The chain links TRBV4-2 to TRBJ2-7; D possibly corresponds to TRBD1 (5 bases). From germline, CDR1 is LGHNA and CDR2 YNFKEQ. The CDR3 consists of 13 residues. The V end was cut by 3 bases, the J end by 6 bases, with 12 bases between. CDR3 region: CASSHTMGREQYF. The CDR3 nucleotides are TGTGCCAGCAGCCATACGATGGGGCGCGAGCAGTACTTC.

About this clonotype itself: An end of the junction does not agree with germline; a read error may underlie this. The CDR3 sequence is CASSLGFLGSYDEQFF. The CDR3 bases are TGTGCCAGCAGCTTGGGATTCCTGGGTTCCTACGATGAGCAGTTCTTC. This chain links TRBV5-6 with TRBJ2-1; D call uncertain. In germline, CDR1 is SGHDT, CDR2 YYEEEE. This CDR3 has 16 amino acids.

About this clonotype itself: This is likely a read error, given that the CDR3 carries no conserved phenylalanine or tryptophan at its end. The rearrangement uses TRBV29-1 and TRBJ1-3; the D is unclear. Trimming shortened V by 3 bases and J by 7 bases, and 10 bases separated the two germline ends. This CDR3 has 12 amino acids. Germline V gene lookup returns CDR1 SQVTM and CDR2 ANQGSEA. CDR3 region: CSVEGLVNTIYS. In DNA, the CDR3 is TGCAGCGTTGAGGGCCTCGTGAACACCATATATTCT.

A note on this clonotype: Without the conserved terminal phenylalanine or tryptophan, this CDR3 likely stems from a read error. No DNA is shown, since the ends of the CDR3 on it are uncertain; the CDR3 is the one TCRdb lists. The rearrangement uses TRBV29-1 and TRBJ2-7; the table assigns TRBD1, which was not confirmed against the DNA. CDR1 SQVTM and CDR2 ANQGSEA come from the germline V gene. The CDR3 numbers 11 amino acids, ends counted. The CDR3 spells CSVVRDYEQYL.

This clonotype appeared a few times. Relative to the germline gene, one junction end is altered; a read error may explain this. The chain is built from TRBV5-1 and TRBJ2-2; possibly TRBD2 for D (6 bases). Germline-derived CDR1 and CDR2 are SGHRS and YFSETQ. CDR3 length equals 15 residues. CDR3 DNA sequence: TGCGCCAGCAGCTTGACATGGGGCAGCACCGGGGGGCTGTTTTTT. As protein: CASSLTWGSTGGLFF.